A selection of T cell receptor beta chains follows, all from one sample in a study of OX40 agonist ivuxolimab in advanced cancers. The repertoire was sequenced with immunoSEQ multiplex PCR; TCRdb's copy has only in-frame clones and lacks some. The sample has 10,000 to 15,000 clones; over 70% are singletons. The material sequenced was CD4+ or CD8+ T cells sorted from blood, taken in a trial of the OX40 agonist ivuxolimab. These receptors all come from an adult with an advanced solid tumor such as melanoma, head and neck, liver or kidney cancer. The conserved cysteine and the conserved F or W are not part of the CDR3 here.

TRBV19,ASSVGNSPLH
TRBV9,ASSHGQGANTEAF
TRBV9,ASSLDGGADEQY
TRBV7-9,ASSSHGVQETQY
TRBV18,ASSGASTYNEQF
TRBV30,AWNHRGTNRPYEQY
TRBV4-1,ASSHEISLNEQF
TRBV30,AWSVDGYNEKLF
TRBV6-5,ASSYSVRDKLF
TRBV27,ASSLPSQETQY
TRBV7-6,ASSFRRESYEQY
TRBV27,ASSLVSDGGETQY
TRBV7-3,ASSLTTSAGDTQY
TRBV25-1,ASRDFYEQY
TRBV19,ASSKGVGTSGSEQY
TRBV9,ASSHQGGNQPQH
TRBV7-9,ASSWDRVGQETQY
TRBV13,ASSLKRGNEQY
TRBV18,ASSPLDRANYGYT
TRBV10-3,AITQTWGNEQF
TRBV11-2,ASSLEWGWEYEQY
TRBV29-1,SVEELGEIYGYT
TRBV20-1,SVDEQY
TRBV27,ASSSPGQGAVVTQY
TRBV28,ASRMTSGRLYEQY
TRBV29-1,SVVAGAALQPYEQY
TRBV7-8,ASSSLPGNEQF
TRBV27,ASRPLGTYEQY
TRBV27,ASSYGWGNTEAF
TRBV19,ASSIGTGYSNQPQH
TRBV28,ASSLGLTGELF
TRBV7-9,ASRYPSRLADNTGELF
TRBV2,ASRAGTGHQPQH
TRBV27,ASSPKSIGLTYNEQF
TRBV15,ATSRLAGPTEDEQF
TRBV9,ASSVAIAGERTDTQY
TRBV7-9,ASSLPGRGNEKLF
TRBV9,ASSPRQGYTGELF
TRBV27,ASSRIGGGFEETQY
TRBV7-9,ASSPTGGNQPQH
TRBV2,ASSDRGAARETQY
TRBV19,ASSIFGDREGEEKLF